A selection of T cell receptor beta chains follows, all from one sample in a study of immunodeficiency. Some clones are missing from TCRdb's copy, which holds only in-frame ones; the method was immunoSEQ multiplex PCR. The table has a few hundred clones, more than 85% seen once; the top ten hold roughly 49%. The sample was CD8+ T cells from blood. Receptors were obtained from a girl aged 2-10 years. CDR3s include the opening cysteine and the closing phenylalanine or tryptophan. The D gene is left open where the match is weak. Clone size is shown for a subset of rows, as once, few, many or a class of expanded clone.

v_gene	abundance	j_gene	d_gene	CDR3aa	CDR3nt
TRBV9	NA	TRBJ2-7	TRBD2	CASSATSGSPYEQYF	TGTGCCAGCAGCGCAACTAGCGGGAGTCCCTACGAGCAGTACTTC
TRBV7-9	NA	TRBJ1-4	TRBD1	CASSPGRGHDNEKLFF	TGTGCCAGCAGCCCGGGGAGGGGGCATGATAATGAAAAACTGTTTTTT
TRBV19	NA	TRBJ1-5	NA	CASSIRDRAVSYQPQHF	TGTGCCAGTAGTATAAGGGATCGGGCAGTGTCGTATCAGCCCCAGCATTTT
TRBV6-1	NA	TRBJ2-4	NA	CASSETGKNIQYF	TGTGCCAGCAGTGAAACAGGGAAAAACATTCAGTACTTC
TRBV28	once	TRBJ1-2	TRBD1	CATDPGQAVGYTF	TGTGCCACCGATCCGGGACAGGCTGTCGGCTACACCTTC
TRBV2	NA	TRBJ1-5	TRBD1	CASIRDRAQPQHF	TGTGCCAGCATCAGAGACAGGGCTCAGCCCCAGCATTTT
TRBV20-1	NA	TRBJ2-2	NA	CSASRAGELFF	TGCAGTGCTAGTCGGGCCGGGGAGCTGTTTTTT
TRBV5-1	NA	TRBJ1-2	NA	CASSLAAREVGYTF	TGCGCCAGCAGCTTGGCGGCCAGGGAGGTTGGCTACACCTTC
TRBV18	NA	TRBJ1-3	NA	CASSPPVSSGNTIYF	TGTGCCAGCTCACCACCGGTCTCCTCTGGAAACACCATATATTTT
TRBV7-6	NA	TRBJ2-3	NA	CASSLRAGEDTQYF	TGTGCCAGCAGCTTAAGGGCAGGGGAAGATACGCAGTATTTT
TRBV6-5	once	TRBJ2-5	TRBD1	CASSFGTEQETQYF	TGTGCCAGCAGTTTCGGGACAGAGCAAGAGACCCAGTACTTC
TRBV7-6	NA	TRBJ2-7	NA	CASSPMAGEGYEQYF	TGTGCCAGCAGCCCTATGGCAGGGGAGGGCTACGAGCAGTACTTC
TRBV2	NA	TRBJ2-5	NA	CASRDGQTQYF	TGTGCCAGCAGGGACGGACAGACCCAGTACTTC
TRBV12-5	NA	TRBJ1-6	NA	CASRRATYNSPLHF	TGTGCTAGTCGGAGGGCTACTTATAATTCACCCCTCCACTTT
TRBV28	NA	TRBJ2-1	NA	CASSLLGLYSVGGISYNEQFF	TGTGCCAGCAGTTTATTGGGACTTTATTCAGTAGGGGGGATTTCCTACAATGAGCAGTTCTTC
TRBV10-3	NA	TRBJ1-2	TRBD1	CAISGQALRGTLANYGYTF	TGTGCCATCTCAGGACAGGCCCTTCGCGGCACCTTAGCTAACTATGGCTACACCTTC
TRBV29-1	once	TRBJ2-4	NA	CSVTRGMGKNIQYF	TGCAGCGTTACAAGGGGGATGGGGAAAAACATTCAGTACTTC
TRBV6-2/TRBV6-3	NA	TRBJ2-4	TRBD1	CASSDIKGGSQYF	TGTGCCAGCAGTGATATTAAAGGGGGCTCTCAGTACTTC
TRBV3-1/TRBV3-2	NA	TRBJ1-2	NA	CASSPGGRHYGYTF	TGTGCCAGCAGCCCCGGGGGGCGTCACTATGGCTACACCTTC
TRBV3-1/TRBV3-2	NA	TRBJ2-5	NA	CASSRASQGVYQETQYF	TGTGCCAGCAGCAGGGCCTCCCAGGGAGTCTATCAAGAGACCCAGTACTTC
TRBV6-2/TRBV6-3	NA	TRBJ2-2	TRBD2	CASSPLAGGPTGELFF	TGTGCCAGCAGTCCGTTAGCGGGAGGGCCGACCGGGGAGCTGTTTTTT
TRBV15	NA	TRBJ2-2	NA	CATSIGRGNSPFTGELFF	TGTGCCACCAGCATAGGGCGAGGAAACAGTCCCTTCACCGGGGAGCTGTTTTTT
TRBV2	NA	TRBJ2-4	TRBD2	CASSVGLAGASIDIQYF	TGTGCCAGCAGTGTAGGACTAGCGGGAGCTAGTATCGACATTCAGTACTTC
TRBV23-1	NA	TRBJ2-1	NA	CASSQGGREERCSYNEQFF	TGCGCCAGCAGTCAGGGGGGAAGGGAAGAGCGCTGCTCCTACAATGAGCAGTTCTTC
TRBV2	NA	TRBJ1-2	TRBD1	CASRLDRGYGYTF	TGTGCCAGCAGGCTGGACAGGGGCTATGGCTACACCTTC
TRBV28	NA	TRBJ2-1	NA	CASSLWDPNNEQFF	TGTGCCAGCAGTTTATGGGACCCTAACAATGAGCAGTTCTTC
TRBV18	NA	TRBJ1-2	NA	CASSPPRDFYGYTF	TGTGCCAGCTCACCACCAAGGGATTTCTATGGCTACACCTTC
TRBV27	NA	TRBJ2-1	TRBD2	CASATGLAGRAGSYNEQFF	TGTGCCAGCGCGACGGGACTAGCGGGAAGGGCGGGCTCCTACAATGAGCAGTTCTTC
TRBV9	NA	TRBJ2-1	TRBD2	CASSVTSGSLYNEQFF	TGTGCCAGCAGCGTAACTAGCGGGAGCCTCTACAATGAGCAGTTCTTC
TRBV28	NA	TRBJ1-2	NA	CASSLIGRDGYTF	TGTGCCAGCAGTTTAATTGGCAGGGACGGCTACACCTTC
TRBV5-1	NA	TRBJ2-7	NA	CASSLGAYRNPSYEQYF	TGCGCCAGCAGCTTGGGGGCCTACAGAAACCCCTCCTACGAGCAGTACTTC
TRBV3-1/TRBV3-2	NA	TRBJ2-7	NA	CASSQTGYEQYF	TGTGCCAGCAGCCAAACGGGGTACGAGCAGTACTTC
TRBV7-6	NA	TRBJ1-2	NA	CASGRKKGQESYGYTF	TGTGCCAGCGGCCGAAAAAAGGGACAAGAAAGCTATGGCTACACCTTC
TRBV5-1	NA	TRBJ2-7	NA	CASSIEGIDPYEQYF	TGCGCCAGCAGCATAGAGGGGATTGACCCCTACGAGCAGTACTTC
TRBV2	once	TRBJ2-6	NA	CASRGLKSGANVLTF	TGTGCCAGCAGGGGACTTAAATCTGGGGCCAACGTCCTGACTTTC
TRBV9	NA	TRBJ2-1	TRBD2	CASSGGLAVGEQFF	TGTGCCAGCAGCGGGGGACTAGCGGTGGGTGAGCAGTTCTTC
TRBV28	NA	TRBJ1-1	NA	CASSLGLTAFF	TGTGCCAGCAGTTTGGGTCTGACGGCTTTCTTT
TRBV11-1	NA	TRBJ1-1	NA	CASSLGSSLEAFF	TGTGCCAGCAGCTTAGGTTCCAGTCTTGAGGCTTTCTTT
TRBV9	NA	TRBJ2-1	NA	CASSVGGGAGNEQFF	TGTGCCAGCAGCGTAGGAGGGGGAGCAGGCAATGAGCAGTTCTTC
TRBV19	once	TRBJ1-1	NA	CASSDYERQQAFF	TGTGCCAGTTCCGACTATGAGAGACAGCAAGCTTTCTTT
TRBV5-8	NA	TRBJ2-1	NA	CASRNAGDEQFF	TGTGCCAGCAGAAATGCAGGGGATGAGCAGTTCTTC
TRBV2	NA	TRBJ2-4	NA	CATDGGHQAKNIQYF	TGTGCCACCGATGGAGGCCACCAAGCCAAAAACATTCAGTACTTC
TRBV29-1	NA	TRBJ2-1	NA	CSVGIVSFYNEQFF	TGCAGCGTTGGGATCGTGTCCTTTTACAATGAGCAGTTCTTC
TRBV18	NA	TRBJ2-7	TRBD1	CASSPYRGPYEQYF	TGTGCCAGCTCACCCTACAGGGGACCCTACGAGCAGTACTTC
TRBV18	NA	TRBJ2-7	TRBD1	CASSPGQGLYEQYF	TGTGCCAGCTCACCCGGACAGGGGCTCTACGAGCAGTACTTC
TRBV13	NA	TRBJ2-5	NA	CASSSGHLQETQYF	TGTGCCAGCAGCTCGGGACACCTACAAGAGACCCAGTACTTC
TRBV12-5	NA	TRBJ1-6	TRBD1	CASGLVQDRDRGSYNSPLHF	TGTGCTAGTGGTTTGGTACAAGACCGGGACAGGGGCTCCTATAATTCACCCCTCCACTTT
TRBV29-1	NA	TRBJ1-2	NA	CSDQSGAVYTF	TGCAGCGACCAAAGTGGTGCAGTCTACACCTTC
TRBV15	NA	TRBJ2-2	NA	CATSRDRGTGELFF	TGTGCCACCAGCAGAGATAGGGGGACCGGGGAGCTGTTTTTT
TRBV19	NA	TRBJ2-5	TRBD2	CASSRLAGHQETQYF	TGTGCCAGTAGTCGACTAGCGGGTCACCAAGAGACCCAGTACTTC
TRBV4-3	NA	TRBJ2-7	NA	CASSQGVQGYEQYF	TGCGCCAGCAGCCAAGGAGTTCAGGGGTACGAGCAGTACTTC
TRBV28	NA	TRBJ1-2	NA	CASSDAGRGISYGYTF	TGTGCCAGCTCCGACGCAGGGAGGGGTATAAGCTATGGCTACACCTTC
TRBV19	hyperexpanded	TRBJ2-7	TRBD2	CASSSSGNNEQYF	TGTGCCAGTAGTTCCAGCGGGAACAACGAGCAGTACTTC
TRBV10-2	NA	TRBJ2-4	NA	CASRDHADIQYF	TGCGCCAGCAGGGACCACGCGGACATTCAGTACTTC
TRBV5-4	NA	TRBJ1-6	NA	CASSLAWSPGHGNSPLHF	TGTGCCAGCAGCTTGGCCTGGAGTCCGGGACACGGAAATTCACCCCTCCACTTT
TRBV7-7	NA	TRBJ2-6	NA	CASSVTGKCHSRANVLTF	TGTGCCAGCAGCGTTACTGGTAAGTGCCACAGTCGGGCCAACGTCCTGACTTTC
TRBV25-1	once	TRBJ1-1	NA	CASGRLNTEAFF	TGTGCCAGCGGCAGGTTGAACACTGAAGCTTTCTTT
TRBV28	NA	TRBJ2-7	NA	CASTSGGAEQYF	TGTGCCAGCACCTCCGGTGGAGCCGAGCAGTACTTC
TRBV9	NA	TRBJ2-1	NA	CASSAGGGGEQFF	TGTGCCAGCAGCGCCGGGGGAGGAGGCGAGCAGTTCTTC